This entry lists 6 T cell receptor beta chains sequenced from one sample in a study of T-cell reconstitution after alpha-beta-depleted transplantation in children. The authors prepared the TCRbeta library with unique molecular identifiers. MiXCR, run by TCRdb on the PCR reads, gives a single entry per CDR3 protein. The sample carries almost 500,000 distinct CDR3 sequences, under 15% recorded once. Source: PBMCs from the stem cell graft donor, taken from the stem cell graft. The receptor set was obtained from a human donor who donated a stem cell graft to a child with combined immunodeficiency.

The chain couples TRBV6-4 to TRBJ2-1, with 8 bases lining up with TRBD2. The CDR3 is made up of 15 amino acids. Germline lookup yields CDR1 MRHNA and CDR2 SNTAGT. V gave up 0 bases and J gave up 6 bases; unmatched junction bases: 4. CDR3 sequence: CASSDSYGRGNEQFF. The CDR3 coding sequence is TGTGCCAGCAGTGACTCTTACGGGAGGGGCAATGAGCAGTTCTTC.

This clonotype was counted a few times. The chain has TRBV12-3 or TRBV12-4 and TRBJ1-1, with D possibly TRBD1 on 5 matching bases. This CDR3 region has 14 residues. Trimming removed 3 bases from V and 4 bases from J, with 12 bases in between. The CDR3 region has the DNA TGTGCCAGCAGTTTCAGTACAGGCAGCACTGAAGCTTTCTTT. Its protein is CASSFSTGSTEAFF.

This clonotype was counted between two and nine times. V is TRBV12-3 or TRBV12-4 and J is TRBJ2-3; 7 nucleotides line up with TRBD2. Losses at the gene ends were 5 bases for V and 2 bases for J; bases not matched to a gene: 4. The CDR3 extends over 14 amino acids. The CDR3 DNA sequence: TGTGCCAGCAGTCCAGCGGGGAACACAGATACGCAGTATTTT. This sequence encodes CASSPAGNTDTQYF.

This clonotype showed up just a few times. V gene TRBV27 combines with J gene TRBJ2-1, with TRBD2 matching 8 bases. V trimming: 4 bases; J trimming: 8 bases; junction bases outside the gene matches: 13. The germline gives CDR1 MNHEY, CDR2 SMNVEV (reference sequence). The CDR3 covers 16 residues. The CDR3 protein is CASSSLASGSFHEQFF. DNA for the CDR3: TGTGCCAGCAGTTCCCTTGCCAGCGGGAGTTTCCATGAGCAGTTCTTC.

The V gene is TRBV4-2, the J gene TRBJ2-1; 9 bases agree with TRBD2. The CDR3 length is 16 residues. The germline V gene has CDR1 LGHNA and CDR2 YNFKEQ. V lost 2 bases and J lost 5; bases outside the gene matches: 7. CDR3 nucleotide sequence: TGTGCCAGCAGCCAACAGCTAGCGGGGAGAGACAATGAGCAGTTCTTC. This gives the protein CASSQQLAGRDNEQFF.

This clonotype was seen only a few times. The V and J genes are TRBV7-2 and TRBJ2-1; 9 nucleotides line up with TRBD1. This CDR3 has 16 residues. V lost 1 base and J lost 11; bases outside the gene matches: 12. The germline gives CDR1 SGHTA, CDR2 FQGNSA. The CDR3 bases are TGTGCCAGCAGCTTAGGGGGAGGACAGGGGAGCCCCCAGCAGTTCTTC. Amino acids: CASSLGGGQGSPQQFF.